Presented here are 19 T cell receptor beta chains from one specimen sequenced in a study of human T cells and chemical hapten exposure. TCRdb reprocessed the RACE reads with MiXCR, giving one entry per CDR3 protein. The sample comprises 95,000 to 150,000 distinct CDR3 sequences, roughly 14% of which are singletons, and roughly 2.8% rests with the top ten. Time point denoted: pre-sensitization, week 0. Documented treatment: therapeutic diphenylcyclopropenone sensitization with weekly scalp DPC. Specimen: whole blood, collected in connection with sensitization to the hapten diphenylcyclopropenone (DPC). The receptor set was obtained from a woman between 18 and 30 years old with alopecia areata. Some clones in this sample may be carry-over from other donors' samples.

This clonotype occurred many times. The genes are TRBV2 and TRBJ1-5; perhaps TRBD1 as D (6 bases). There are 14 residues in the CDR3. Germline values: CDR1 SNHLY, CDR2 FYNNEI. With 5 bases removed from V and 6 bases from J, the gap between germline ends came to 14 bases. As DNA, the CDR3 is TGTGCCAGCAGTCCTACAGGGTTCGGTCAGCCCCAGCATTTT. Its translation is CASSPTGFGQPQHF.

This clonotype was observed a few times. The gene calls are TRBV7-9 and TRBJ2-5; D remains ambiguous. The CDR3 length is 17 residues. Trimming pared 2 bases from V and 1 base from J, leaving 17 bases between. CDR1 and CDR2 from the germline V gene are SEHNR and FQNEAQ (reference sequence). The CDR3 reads CASSLIDRRIVQETQYF. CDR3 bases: TGTGCCAGCAGCTTAATAGACCGGAGAATTGTCCAAGAGACCCAGTACTTC. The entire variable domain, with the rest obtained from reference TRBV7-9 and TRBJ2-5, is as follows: DTGVSQNPRHKITKRGQNVTFRCDPISEHNRLYWYRQTLGQGPEFLTYFQNEAQLEKSRLLSDRFSAERPKGSFSTLEIQRTEQGDSAMYLCASSLIDRRIVQETQYFGPGTRLLVL.

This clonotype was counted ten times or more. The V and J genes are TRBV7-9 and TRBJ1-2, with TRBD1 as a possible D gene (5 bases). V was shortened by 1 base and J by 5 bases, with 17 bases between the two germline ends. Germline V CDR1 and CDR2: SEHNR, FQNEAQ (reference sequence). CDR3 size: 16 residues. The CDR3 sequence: CASSLEVPGASYGYTF. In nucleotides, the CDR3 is TGTGCCAGCAGCTTAGAGGTCCCCGGGGCCTCATATGGCTACACCTTC.

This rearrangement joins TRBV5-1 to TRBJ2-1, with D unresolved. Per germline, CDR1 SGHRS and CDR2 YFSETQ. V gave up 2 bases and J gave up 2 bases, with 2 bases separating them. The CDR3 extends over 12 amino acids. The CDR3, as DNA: TGCGCCAGCAGCTTTGCCTACAATGAGCAGTTCTTC. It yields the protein CASSFAYNEQFF.

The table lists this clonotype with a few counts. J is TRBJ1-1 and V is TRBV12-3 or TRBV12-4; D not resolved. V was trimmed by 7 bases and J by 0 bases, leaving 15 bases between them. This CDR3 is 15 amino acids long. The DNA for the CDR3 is TGTGCCAGCACTACGGACGGTGGAATGAACACTGAAGCTTTCTTT. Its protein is CASTTDGGMNTEAFF.

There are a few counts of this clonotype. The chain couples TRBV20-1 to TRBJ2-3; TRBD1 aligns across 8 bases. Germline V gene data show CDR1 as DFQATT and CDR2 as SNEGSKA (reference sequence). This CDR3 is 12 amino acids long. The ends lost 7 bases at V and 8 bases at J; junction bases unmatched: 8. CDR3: CSVGRGRGTQYF. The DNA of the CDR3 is TGCAGTGTGGGCAGGGGGCGTGGTACGCAGTATTTT.

The CDR3 protein is CASRLARTDPLAYSNQPQHF. For the CDR3, the DNA is TGTGCAAGTCGCTTAGCCCGGACAGACCCTTTGGCCTATAGCAATCAGCCCCAGCATTTT. V is TRBV12-2 and J is TRBJ1-5; the D segment call TRBD1 is taken from the table without a DNA check. TRBV12-2 is given as a pseudogene. This CDR3 has 20 residues.

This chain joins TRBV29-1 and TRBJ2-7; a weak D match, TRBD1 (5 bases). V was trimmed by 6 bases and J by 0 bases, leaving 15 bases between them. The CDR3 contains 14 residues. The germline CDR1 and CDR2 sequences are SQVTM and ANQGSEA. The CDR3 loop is CSVKGQSSSYEQYF. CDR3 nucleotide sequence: TGCAGCGTCAAGGGGCAGAGTAGCTCCTACGAGCAGTACTTC.

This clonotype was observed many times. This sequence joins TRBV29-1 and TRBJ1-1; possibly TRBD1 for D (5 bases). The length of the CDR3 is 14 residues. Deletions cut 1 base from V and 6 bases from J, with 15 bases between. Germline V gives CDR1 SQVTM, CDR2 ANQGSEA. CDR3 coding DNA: TGCAGCGTTGAAGTCACCGGGACGGCGGCTGAAGCTTTCTTT. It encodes CSVEVTGTAAEAFF.

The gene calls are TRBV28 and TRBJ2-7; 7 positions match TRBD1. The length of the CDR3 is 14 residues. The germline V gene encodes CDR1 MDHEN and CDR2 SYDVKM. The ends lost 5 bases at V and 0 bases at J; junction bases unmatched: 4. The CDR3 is CASSTGQNSYEQYF. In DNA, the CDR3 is TGTGCCAGCAGTACGGGACAGAACTCCTACGAGCAGTACTTC.

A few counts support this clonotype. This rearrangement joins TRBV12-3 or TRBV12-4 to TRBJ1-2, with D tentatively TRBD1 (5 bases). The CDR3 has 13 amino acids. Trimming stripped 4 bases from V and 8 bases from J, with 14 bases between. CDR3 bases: TGTGCCAGCAGTTCCTCGGGACCTAAGGGCTACACCTTC. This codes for CASSSSGPKGYTF.

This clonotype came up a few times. CDR3 residues: CATEFTRGADTQYF. For the CDR3, the DNA is TGTGCCACCGAGTTTACTAGGGGGGCAGATACGCAGTATTTT. The V gene is TRBV12-3 or TRBV12-4, the J gene TRBJ2-3; D may match TRBD1 or TRBD2 (6 bases each). V lost 10 bases and J 4 bases, leaving 18 bases between the germline ends. This CDR3 region has 14 residues.

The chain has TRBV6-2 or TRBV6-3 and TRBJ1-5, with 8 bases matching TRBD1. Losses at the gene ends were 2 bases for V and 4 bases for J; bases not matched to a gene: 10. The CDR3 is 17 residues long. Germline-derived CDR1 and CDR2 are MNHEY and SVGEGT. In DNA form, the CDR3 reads TGTGCCAGCAGTTACCCTATGACAGGGGTAATTAATCAGCCCCAGCATTTT. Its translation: CASSYPMTGVINQPQHF.

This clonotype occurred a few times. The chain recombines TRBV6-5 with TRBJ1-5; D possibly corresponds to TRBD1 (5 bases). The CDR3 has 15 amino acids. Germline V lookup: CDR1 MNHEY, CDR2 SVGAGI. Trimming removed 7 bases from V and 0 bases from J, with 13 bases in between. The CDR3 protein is CASNPRQTSNQPQHF. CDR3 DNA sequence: TGTGCCAGCAACCCTAGACAGACTAGCAATCAGCCCCAGCATTTT.

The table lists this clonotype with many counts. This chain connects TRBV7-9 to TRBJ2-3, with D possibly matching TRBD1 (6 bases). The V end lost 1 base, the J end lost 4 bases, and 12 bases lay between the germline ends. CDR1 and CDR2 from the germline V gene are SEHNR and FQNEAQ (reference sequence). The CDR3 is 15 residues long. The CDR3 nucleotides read TGTGCCAGCAGCTTAGTTCTTGGGGGCGCAGATACGCAGTATTTT. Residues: CASSLVLGGADTQYF.

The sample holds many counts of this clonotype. The CDR3 here is CASSSAGTGGTGELFF. The CDR3, as DNA: TGTGCCAGCAGTTCCGCCGGGACCGGCGGAACCGGGGAGCTGTTTTTT. The J gene is TRBJ2-2, the V gene TRBV6-2 or TRBV6-3; either TRBD1 or TRBD2 may supply D (5 bases each). V gave up 4 bases and J gave up 5 bases, with 17 bases separating them. This CDR3 region has 16 residues. CDR1 and CDR2 from the germline V gene are MNHEY and SVGEGT.

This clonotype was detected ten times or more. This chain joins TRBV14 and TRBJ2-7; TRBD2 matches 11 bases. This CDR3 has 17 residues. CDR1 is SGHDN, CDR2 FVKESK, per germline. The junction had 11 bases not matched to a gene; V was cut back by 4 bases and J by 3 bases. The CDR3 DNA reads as TGTGCCAGCAGCCGAGCCTCCGGGACTAGCGGATACTACGAGCAGTACTTC. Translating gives CASSRASGTSGYYEQYF. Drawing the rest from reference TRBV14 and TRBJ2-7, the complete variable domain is EAGVTQFPSHSVIEKGQTVTLRCDPISGHDNLYWYRRVMGKEIKFLLHFVKESKQDESGMPNNRFLAERTGGTYSTLKVQPAELEDSGVYFCASSRASGTSGYYEQYFGPGTRLTVT.

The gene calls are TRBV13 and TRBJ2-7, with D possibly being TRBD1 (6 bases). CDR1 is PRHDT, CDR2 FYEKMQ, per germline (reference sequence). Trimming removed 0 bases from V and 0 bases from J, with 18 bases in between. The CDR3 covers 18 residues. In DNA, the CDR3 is TGTGCCAGCAGCTTAGGACCCCCCCAGGGGCCCAGCTCCTACGAGCAGTACTTC. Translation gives CASSLGPPQGPSSYEQYF.

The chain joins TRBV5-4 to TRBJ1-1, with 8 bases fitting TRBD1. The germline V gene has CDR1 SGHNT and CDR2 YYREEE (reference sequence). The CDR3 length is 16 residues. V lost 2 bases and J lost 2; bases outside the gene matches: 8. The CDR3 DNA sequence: TGTGCCAGCAGCTTTGGAGGGACAGGTCTTAACACTGAAGCTTTCTTT. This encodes CASSFGGTGLNTEAFF. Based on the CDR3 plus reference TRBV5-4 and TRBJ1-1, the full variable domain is ETGVTQSPTHLIKTRGQQVTLRCSSQSGHNTVSWYQQALGQGPQFIFQYYREEENGRGNFPPRFSGLQFPNYSSELNVNALELDDSALYLCASSFGGTGLNTEAFFGQGTRLTVV.